This is a list of T cell receptor beta chains from one sample in a study of blood T cell repertoires in COVID-19. Data came from immunoSEQ multiplex PCR; TCRdb stores just in-frame clones and leaves some out. Of roughly 500,000 clones in the sample, 89% are singletons; the top ten hold 0.9%. The specimen sequenced was peripheral blood. These receptors all stem from a man younger than 35 with COVID-19, enrolled during active disease. CDR3s include the opening cysteine and the closing phenylalanine or tryptophan. The D gene is left open where the match is weak. Rows give clone size only sometimes, using once, few, many, or a class for an expanded clone.

d_gene	v_gene	j_gene	abundance	CDR3aa	CDR3nt
TRBD1	TRBV6-1	TRBJ1-2	.	CASSETGGADGYTF	TGTGCCAGCAGTGAGACAGGGGGCGCGGATGGCTACACCTTC
.	TRBV11-3	TRBJ2-2	.	CASSPGFPGELFF	TGTGCCAGCAGTCCGGGGTTTCCCGGGGAGCTGTTTTTT
.	TRBV6-5	TRBJ1-6	.	CASGRGYNSPLHF	TGTGCCAGCGGTCGGGGTTATAATTCACCCCTCCACTTT
TRBD1	TRBV27	TRBJ2-1	.	CASSFEGTGDEQFF	TGTGCCAGCAGTTTTGAAGGAACAGGGGATGAGCAGTTCTTC
TRBD1	TRBV5-1	TRBJ1-3	.	CASSLQGGGNTIYF	TGCGCCAGCAGCTTACAGGGGGGAGGAAACACCATATATTTT
.	TRBV15	TRBJ2-7	.	CATSRDLSSYEQYF	TGTGCCACCAGCAGGGACTTGAGCTCCTACGAGCAGTACTTC
TRBD2	TRBV11-2	TRBJ2-7	.	CASSPVRGRAYEQYF	TGTGCCAGCAGCCCCGTCCGCGGGAGGGCCTACGAGCAGTACTTC
.	TRBV24-1	TRBJ2-2	.	CATSGWTERVGELFF	TGTGCCACCAGTGGGTGGACAGAGAGGGTCGGGGAGCTGTTTTTT
.	TRBV30	TRBJ2-7	.	CAWSREYEQYF	TGTGCCTGGAGTCGGGAATACGAGCAGTACTTC
.	TRBV2	TRBJ2-3	.	CASGGSTDTQYF	TGTGCCAGCGGGGGGAGCACAGATACGCAGTATTTT
.	TRBV15	TRBJ1-4	.	CATSREGRGEKLFF	TGTGCCACCAGCAGAGAAGGACGGGGTGAAAAACTGTTTTTT
.	TRBV5-1	TRBJ2-3	.	CASSVLGTSTDTQYF	TGCGCCAGCAGCGTGCTGGGGACTTCCACAGATACGCAGTATTTT
TRBD1	TRBV6-1	TRBJ2-3	.	CASSETGGTDTQYF	TGTGCCAGCAGTGAAACAGGGGGCACAGATACGCAGTATTTT
.	TRBV13	TRBJ1-6	once	CARITGLPYNSPLHF	TGTGCCAGAATTACAGGGTTGCCCTATAATTCACCCCTCCACTTT
.	TRBV20-1	TRBJ2-3	.	CSASDGSADTQYF	TGCAGTGCTAGTGATGGTAGCGCAGATACGCAGTATTTT
.	TRBV7-3	TRBJ2-1	.	CASSLTGEAGSEQFF	TGTGCCAGCAGCTTAACGGGGGAAGCGGGTAGTGAGCAGTTCTTC
.	TRBV28	TRBJ1-4	.	CASTLGGAEKLFF	TGTGCCAGCACGCTCGGGGGTGCGGAAAAACTGTTTTTT
.	TRBV19	TRBJ2-6	.	CASSIRAGAFSGANVLTF	TGTGCCAGTAGTATACGTGCGGGGGCCTTCTCTGGGGCCAACGTCCTGACTTTC
TRBD1	TRBV12-3/TRBV12-4	TRBJ1-2	.	CASRTGGVGYTF	TGTGCCAGCAGGACAGGGGGCGTTGGCTACACCTTC
.	TRBV10-2	TRBJ2-1	.	CASSGTESYNEQFF	TGCGCCAGCAGTGGGACAGAATCCTACAATGAGCAGTTCTTC
.	TRBV6-6	TRBJ1-6	few	CASSSLPASPLHF	TGTGCCAGCAGTTCACTACCTGCTTCACCCCTCCACTTT
TRBD2	TRBV5-1	TRBJ2-3	.	CASTDTSAGTDTQYF	TGCGCCAGCACGGACACTAGCGCCGGCACAGATACGCAGTATTTT
.	TRBV19	TRBJ2-4	.	CASSISAAIAKNIQYF	TGTGCCAGTAGTATTTCAGCGGCCATAGCCAAAAACATTCAGTACTTC
TRBD2	TRBV5-1	TRBJ2-5	few	CASSLVQRGVQETQYF	TGCGCCAGCAGCTTGGTGCAGCGGGGGGTTCAAGAGACCCAGTACTTC
TRBD1	TRBV11-2	TRBJ1-1	.	CASSPDRDLYTEAFF	TGTGCCAGCAGCCCCGACAGGGACTTGTACACTGAAGCTTTCTTT
TRBD1	TRBV6-5	TRBJ1-6	.	CASRPDRGQNSPLHF	TGTGCCAGCAGACCGGACAGGGGGCAAAATTCACCCCTCCACTTT
.	TRBV2	TRBJ2-7	.	CASSEAFGQSVETTYEQYF	TGTGCCAGCAGTGAAGCGTTTGGACAGTCCGTCGAAACAACCTACGAGCAGTACTTC
TRBD1	TRBV11-3	TRBJ1-6	.	CASSPDRGSPLHF	TGTGCCAGCAGCCCGGACAGGGGGTCACCCCTCCACTTT
TRBD2	TRBV9	TRBJ2-7	once	CASSGASGRYEQYF	TGTGCCAGCAGCGGGGCTAGCGGACGTTACGAGCAGTACTTC
.	TRBV7-8	TRBJ2-3	.	CASSLGSDTDTQYF	TGTGCCAGCAGCTTGGGTAGCGACACAGATACGCAGTATTTT
.	TRBV5-4	TRBJ1-5	.	CASSQGGGPQHF	TGTGCCAGCAGCCAAGGGGGGGGGCCCCAGCATTTT
.	TRBV19	TRBJ2-4	.	CASSIMGGQAKNIQYF	TGTGCCAGTAGTATTATGGGCGGACAAGCCAAAAACATTCAGTACTTC
.	TRBV4-1	TRBJ2-2	.	CASSQDLTGELFF	TGCGCCAGCAGCCAAGACCTGACCGGGGAGCTGTTTTTT
TRBD1	TRBV5-4	TRBJ2-7	.	CASSAGTGAYEQYF	TGTGCCAGCTCCGCCGGGACAGGGGCCTACGAGCAGTACTTC
TRBD1	TRBV19	TRBJ1-1	.	CASSTGGNTEAFF	TGTGCCAGCAGTACAGGGGGGAACACTGAAGCTTTCTTT
.	TRBV5-1	TRBJ2-3	.	CASSLGSVGTDTQYF	TGCGCCAGCAGCTTAGGTAGCGTCGGCACAGATACGCAGTATTTT
TRBD2	TRBV19	TRBJ2-3	.	CASSSTSGEPDTQYF	TGTGCCAGTAGCAGTACTAGCGGGGAGCCAGATACGCAGTATTTT
.	TRBV2	TRBJ2-7	.	CASSVDTPSYEQYF	TGTGCCAGCAGTGTCGACACCCCATCCTACGAGCAGTACTTC
TRBD2	TRBV24-1	TRBJ2-3	.	CATSDLIGTGGLAGPDTQYF	TGTGCCACCAGTGATTTGATCGGGACAGGGGGACTAGCGGGACCAGATACGCAGTATTTT
.	TRBV28	TRBJ2-5	.	CASREHYEETQYF	TGTGCCAGCAGGGAGCATTATGAAGAGACCCAGTACTTC
.	TRBV15	TRBJ1-6	once	CATSKPGQLNSPLHF	TGTGCCACCAGCAAACCGGGACAACTAAATTCACCCCTCCACTTT
TRBD2	TRBV5-4	TRBJ2-1	few	CASSREAGGIEQFF	TGTGCCAGCAGCCGGGAGGCGGGGGGTATTGAGCAGTTCTTC
TRBD1	TRBV6-5	TRBJ2-1	once	CASKMVQGKWSEQFF	TGTGCCAGCAAGATGGTACAGGGGAAGTGGTCTGAGCAGTTCTTC
TRBD2	TRBV3-1/TRBV3-2	TRBJ2-1	.	CASSQRLAGVGEQFF	TGTGCCAGCAGCCAGCGCCTAGCGGGAGTAGGTGAGCAGTTCTTC
TRBD1	TRBV6-5	TRBJ2-2	.	CASRYRGTGELFF	TGTGCCAGCAGGTACAGGGGCACCGGGGAGCTGTTTTTT
TRBD2	TRBV7-2	TRBJ2-1	.	CASSFSGGRDEQFF	TGTGCCAGCAGCTTTAGCGGGGGGCGGGATGAGCAGTTCTTC